One sample yielded the 23 T cell receptor beta chains listed below, sequenced in a study of neoadjuvant anti-PD-1 for oral cavity cancer. The table came from immunoSEQ multiplex PCR; TCRdb's copy has only in-frame clones and leaves some out. This sample carries tens of thousands of clones, around 85% of them seen once, and the ten largest clones take roughly 2.6%. The source was PBMCs, collected before nivolumab (anti-PD-1) treatment. Every receptor here comes from a person between 40 and 85 years old with oral cavity squamous cell carcinoma.

The J gene is TRBJ1-4, the V gene TRBV15; TRBD1 is a possible D gene (5 bases). This CDR3 is 15 amino acids long. CDR1 and CDR2 (germline): LNHNV, YYDKDF (reference sequence). The V and J ends lost 5 bases and 5 bases respectively, with 15 bases between them. The CDR3 spells CATSGPRRGNEKLFF. In nucleotides, the CDR3 is TGTGCCACCAGCGGCCCCCGAAGGGGAAATGAAAAACTGTTTTTT.

The V call is TRBV5-4, the J call TRBJ1-4; no firm D call. CDR1 is SGHNT, CDR2 YYREEE, per germline (reference sequence). The CDR3 contains 13 residues. V was shortened by 0 bases and J by 8 bases, with 8 bases between the two germline ends. In nucleotides, the CDR3 is TGTGCCAGCAGCTTGGTTAACGGGGAAAAACTGTTTTTT. Translation gives CASSLVNGEKLFF.

This clone was counted a single time. J is TRBJ1-1 and V is TRBV13; D perhaps matches TRBD1 (6 bases). Trimming stripped 4 bases from V and 0 bases from J, with 15 bases between. CDR1 and CDR2 (germline): PRHDT, FYEKMQ (reference sequence). This CDR3 contains 16 residues. CDR3 DNA: TGTGCCAGCAGCTCTGGGGGGCGAGGTTTGAACACTGAAGCTTTCTTT. Its protein is CASSSGGRGLNTEAFF.

This clone has a handful of counts. The V call is TRBV2, the J call TRBJ2-7; unclear D gene. CDR1 is SNHLY and CDR2 is FYNNEI in the germline V gene. V was shortened by 6 bases and J by 2 bases, with 8 bases between the two germline ends. This CDR3 has 12 amino acids. The CDR3, as DNA: TGTGCCAGCAGGCCTCGAACCTACGAGCAGTACTTC. This codes for CASRPRTYEQYF.

The J gene is TRBJ1-6, the V gene TRBV7-8, with a tentative D call TRBD1 (5 bases). Germline CDR1 is SGHVS and CDR2 is FQNEAQ. The length of the CDR3 is 15 residues. V was pared by 7 bases and J by 7 bases, with 17 bases between. The CDR3 reads CASKLGGAQNSPLHF. DNA for the CDR3: TGTGCCAGCAAACTCGGAGGGGCGCAGAATTCACCCCTCCACTTT.

This chain connects TRBV19 to TRBJ1-1; unclear D gene. Per the germline V gene, CDR1 is LNHDA and CDR2 is SQIVND (reference sequence). This CDR3 region has 12 residues. V was cut by 2 bases and J by 8 bases, with 9 bases left in between. The CDR3 nucleotides read TGTGCCAGTAGTATACGTGGTCGAGAAGCTTTCTTT. The encoded protein is CASSIRGREAFF.

The chain joins TRBV2 to TRBJ2-1, with D uncertain. V dropped 5 bases and J dropped 5 bases, with 10 bases sitting between them. This CDR3 has 13 residues. Germline V lookup: CDR1 SNHLY, CDR2 FYNNEI. The CDR3 sequence is CASSFVADNEQFF. The CDR3 DNA follows: TGTGCCAGCAGTTTTGTCGCGGACAATGAGCAGTTCTTC.

The CDR3 reads CASSQDHHQGWEKLFF. CDR3 coding DNA: TGCGCCAGCAGCCAAGACCATCATCAGGGGTGGGAAAAACTGTTTTTT. This chain joins TRBV4-1 and TRBJ1-4; weak D call: TRBD1 (6 bases). The CDR3 is made up of 16 amino acids. V lost 0 bases to trimming and J lost 8 bases, with 16 bases between them. Germline lookup yields CDR1 MGHRA and CDR2 YSYEKL.

This clone was detected only a few times. The chain links TRBV7-8 to TRBJ2-1; tentative D call: TRBD1 (6 bases). Trimming cost V 2 bases and J 4 bases, with 6 bases left between them. This CDR3 comprises 13 residues. Germline loops: CDR1 SGHVS, CDR2 FQNEAQ. The CDR3 sequence: CASSLQGYNEQFF. CDR3 nucleotide sequence: TGTGCCAGCAGCTTACAGGGGTACAATGAGCAGTTCTTC.

The chain has TRBV20-1 and TRBJ1-1; D call uncertain. CDR1 and CDR2 (germline): DFQATT, SNEGSKA (reference sequence). V lost 1 base and J lost 6, with 6 bases in between. The CDR3 covers 11 residues. The CDR3 nucleotides are TGCAGTGCTAGAGTCGGGGCTGAAGCTTTCTTT. It yields the protein CSARVGAEAFF.

V is TRBV28 and J is TRBJ1-2; D gene unclear. V dropped 10 bases and J dropped 4 bases, with 16 bases sitting between them. Germline V gives CDR1 MDHEN, CDR2 SYDVKM. CDR3 length: 13 residues. The CDR3 bases are TGTGCCATTCCCGCCATTATCGGCTATGGCTACACCTTC. Protein: CAIPAIIGYGYTF.

The chain combines TRBV7-6 with TRBJ1-4; no reliable D call. The germline V gene has CDR1 SGHVS and CDR2 FNYEAQ. CDR3 length: 12 amino acids. V was clipped by 5 bases and J by 8 bases, with 9 bases between them. CDR3 sequence: CASSARREKLFF. CDR3 nucleotides: TGTGCCAGCAGCGCGAGACGAGAAAAACTGTTTTTT.

J is TRBJ2-7 and V is TRBV28, with 10 bases that match TRBD2. The germline V gene has CDR1 MDHEN and CDR2 SYDVKM. Unmatched junction bases numbered 5, after V lost 2 bases and J lost 7 bases. The CDR3 spans 14 residues. CDR3 coding DNA: TGTGCCAGCAGTTTACTAGCGGGAGCGCGGGAGCAGTACTTC. It encodes CASSLLAGAREQYF.

CDR3 coding DNA: TGCGCCAGCAGCTTCGAACAAACCAGCACGGAGACCCAGTACTTC. Its protein is CASSFEQTSTETQYF. The V call is TRBV5-1, the J call TRBJ2-5; D gene uncertain. V was shortened by 2 bases and J by 5 bases, with 16 bases between the two germline ends. Germline CDR1 SGHRS, CDR2 YFSETQ. The CDR3 is 15 amino acids. The full variable domain, its missing parts supplied by reference TRBV5-1 and TRBJ2-5, is KAGVTQTPRYLIKTRGQQVTLSCSPISGHRSVSWYQQTPGQGLQFLFEYFSETQRNKGNFPGRFSGRQFSNSRSEMNVSTLELGDSALYLCASSFEQTSTETQYFGPGTRLLVL.

The chain employs TRBV5-1 and TRBJ2-3; perhaps TRBD1 as D (7 bases). The CDR3 extends over 16 amino acids. Trimming left V 2 bases short and J 7 bases short, with 20 bases between. Germline V gene data show CDR1 as SGHRS and CDR2 as YFSETQ. The CDR3 reads CASSLGGTAPGNTQYF. The CDR3 DNA reads TGCGCCAGCAGCTTAGGCGGGACAGCCCCCGGGAATACGCAGTATTTT.

V and J are TRBV7-6 and TRBJ1-2; 9 bases are shared with TRBD1. The V and J ends lost 4 bases and 4 bases, in that order; junction bases with no gene match: 10. The CDR3 consists of 16 residues. CDR1 is SGHVS and CDR2 is FNYEAQ in the germline V gene. The chain's CDR3 is CASSSTPTGGIYGYTF. As DNA, the CDR3 is TGTGCCAGCAGCTCGACTCCGACAGGGGGGATCTATGGCTACACCTTC. The complete variable domain, with remaining parts taken from reference TRBV7-6 and TRBJ1-2, reads GAGVSQSPRYKVTKRGQDVALRCDPISGHVSLYWYRQALGQGPEFLTYFNYEAQQDKSGLPNDRFSAERPEGSISTLTIQRTEQRDSAMYRCASSSTPTGGIYGYTFGSGTRLTVV.

The chain couples TRBV27 to TRBJ2-7, with 9 bases identical to TRBD1. This CDR3 is built from 18 residues. The trim removed 3 bases at V and 0 bases at J, leaving 12 bases unmatched. Per germline, CDR1 MNHEY and CDR2 SMNVEV (reference sequence). Here the CDR3 reads CASSFDPPGQGGSYEQYF. The CDR3, as DNA: TGTGCCAGCAGTTTCGATCCACCGGGACAGGGAGGCTCCTACGAGCAGTACTTC.

There are a few counts of this clone. The rearrangement joins TRBV6-1 to TRBJ1-5; no clear D gene. Deletions cut 0 bases from V and 13 bases from J, with 13 bases between. The CDR3 spans 13 residues. Germline-derived CDR1 and CDR2 are MNHNS and SASEGT. CDR3 sequence: CASSEAPGSLQHF. CDR3 DNA: TGTGCCAGCAGTGAAGCTCCGGGCTCCCTGCAGCATTTT.

This clone was recorded only once. The junction departs from germline at one end; a sequencing error may be responsible. The chain couples TRBV6-5 to TRBJ2-1; D is possibly TRBD1 or TRBD2 (6 bases each). Germline CDR1 and CDR2: MNHEY and SVGAGI. CDR3 size: 15 residues. The CDR3 here is CASSHSRGADNEQFF. The DNA of the CDR3 is TGTGCCAGCAGTCACTCGAGGGGGGCCGACAATGAGCAGTTCTTC.

V gene TRBV6-5 combines with J gene TRBJ2-3, with D perhaps being TRBD1 or TRBD2 (5 bases each). Germline CDR1 is MNHEY and CDR2 is SVGAGI. The ends were cut back, 2 bases at V and 1 base at J, with 13 bases in the middle. The length of the CDR3 is 16 residues. CDR3 region: CASSYGAGRGTDTQYF. CDR3 sequence (DNA): TGTGCCAGCAGTTACGGGGCGGGTCGGGGCACAGATACGCAGTATTTT.

This chain joins TRBV11-2 and TRBJ2-1, with a tentative D call TRBD2 (6 bases). Germline CDR1 SGHAT, CDR2 FQNNGV. The CDR3 runs to 15 residues. Trimming shortened V by 5 bases and J by 5 bases, and 16 bases separated the two germline ends. The CDR3 region is CASSPGERADNEQFF. The CDR3 nucleotides are TGTGCCAGCAGCCCTGGCGAGCGGGCAGACAATGAGCAGTTCTTC.

In its sample, this clone was seen a few times. Other nucleotide sequences in the sample specify the same CDR3. The J gene is TRBJ2-7, the V gene TRBV28; possibly TRBD2 for D (6 bases). Germline-derived CDR1 and CDR2 are MDHEN and SYDVKM. This CDR3 contains 11 residues. Trimming pared 5 bases from V and 4 bases from J, leaving 6 bases between. CDR3 protein: CASSGRYEQYF. CDR3 in DNA: TGTGCCAGCAGTGGGAGGTACGAGCAGTACTTC.

Many counts were recorded for this clone. The chain couples TRBV2 to TRBJ1-6; the D gene is possibly TRBD1 (5 bases). Germline CDR1 is SNHLY and CDR2 is FYNNEI. V was shortened by 2 bases and J by 6 bases, with 11 bases between the two germline ends. There are 15 residues in the CDR3. The DNA for the CDR3 is TGTGCCAGCAGTGAACGAAGGGGTGGTAATTCACCCCTCCACTTT. It translates to CASSERRGGNSPLHF.